Listed below are T cell receptor beta chains from one sample, sequenced in a study of blood T cell repertoires in COVID-19. The assay was immunoSEQ multiplex PCR, and TCRdb's table has in-frame clones only and misses some. The table records about 87,000 clones, under 85% of them present only once. The sequenced sample consisted of peripheral blood. The source of these receptors is a woman in her sixties or seventies with acute or convalescent COVID-19. The CDR3 runs from the conserved cysteine through the conserved F or W. D genes are given only for firm matches. Part of the rows lack a size; the others show once, few, many or a class for expanded clones.

D: -; V: TRBV28; J: TRBJ1-2; size: -; CDR3: CASSLGQRYGYTF; DNA: TGTGCCAGCAGTTTGGGGCAGAGATATGGCTACACCTTC
D: -; V: TRBV6-5; J: TRBJ1-4; size: few; CDR3: CASRIHGTTNEKLFF; DNA: TGTGCCAGCAGAATCCACGGGACAACGAATGAAAAACTGTTTTTT
D: TRBD1; V: TRBV11-3; J: TRBJ2-2; size: -; CDR3: CASSLADRALSTGELFF; DNA: TGTGCCAGCAGCTTAGCGGACAGGGCATTGAGCACCGGGGAGCTGTTTTTT
D: -; V: TRBV11-3; J: TRBJ1-5; size: -; CDR3: CASSFTGNQPQHF; DNA: TGTGCCAGCAGCTTTACAGGGAATCAGCCCCAGCATTTT
D: TRBD1; V: TRBV20-1; J: TRBJ2-1; size: -; CDR3: CSASNQGAGDEQFF; DNA: TGCAGTGCTAGTAATCAGGGGGCTGGGGATGAGCAGTTCTTC
D: TRBD2; V: TRBV5-5; J: TRBJ2-3; size: few; CDR3: CASSLYAGEFTDTQYF; DNA: TGTGCCAGCAGCTTATACGCGGGGGAGTTCACAGATACGCAGTATTTT
D: -; V: TRBV2; J: TRBJ1-1; size: -; CDR3: CASSELTEAFF; DNA: TGTGCCAGCAGTGAATTGACAGAAGCTTTCTTT
D: TRBD1; V: TRBV5-1; J: TRBJ1-3; size: -; CDR3: CASSPTGGLSDTIYF; DNA: TGCGCCAGCAGCCCTACAGGGGGTCTTTCGGACACCATATATTTT
D: TRBD1; V: TRBV11-3; J: TRBJ2-2; size: -; CDR3: CASSLEDRGGTGELFF; DNA: TGTGCCAGCAGCTTAGAGGACAGGGGAGGCACCGGGGAGCTGTTTTTT
D: -; V: TRBV4-1; J: TRBJ1-1; size: -; CDR3: CASSQLSGTYMNTEAFF; DNA: TGCGCCAGCAGCCAGCTCTCAGGGACTTACATGAACACTGAAGCTTTCTTT
D: -; V: TRBV25-1; J: TRBJ2-3; size: few; CDR3: CASTPWGGANTDTQYF; DNA: TGTGCCAGCACCCCCTGGGGGGGGGCGAACACAGATACGCAGTATTTT
D: -; V: TRBV7-2; J: TRBJ2-7; size: -; CDR3: CASSFFPDYADEQYF; DNA: TGTGCCAGCAGCTTCTTCCCCGACTACGCTGACGAGCAGTACTTC
D: TRBD1; V: TRBV2; J: TRBJ1-3; size: -; CDR3: CASSDPGGLNTIYF; DNA: TGTGCCAGCAGTGACCCAGGGGGCTTAAACACCATATATTTT
D: TRBD1; V: TRBV3-1/TRBV3-2; J: TRBJ2-1; size: -; CDR3: CASSRSGDRGNEQFF; DNA: TGTGCCAGCAGCCGTTCTGGGGACAGGGGAAATGAGCAGTTCTTC
D: TRBD1; V: TRBV9; J: TRBJ1-2; size: -; CDR3: CASSVQGVGGYTF; DNA: TGTGCCAGCAGCGTGCAGGGGGTCGGTGGCTACACCTTC
D: -; V: TRBV5-1; J: TRBJ2-5; size: -; CDR3: CASSQQGLLKETQYF; DNA: TGCGCCAGCAGCCAGCAGGGGTTGTTGAAAGAGACCCAGTACTTC
D: TRBD2; V: TRBV6-5; J: TRBJ2-1; size: -; CDR3: CASSYSPGLDKNEQFF; DNA: TGTGCCAGCAGTTACTCTCCGGGACTAGATAAAAATGAGCAGTTCTTC
D: TRBD2; V: TRBV2; J: TRBJ2-1; size: -; CDR3: CASPAGAAYNEQFF; DNA: TGTGCCAGCCCAGCGGGGGCAGCCTACAATGAGCAGTTCTTC
D: -; V: TRBV28; J: TRBJ1-2; size: -; CDR3: CASRPMRAGANYGYTF; DNA: TGTGCCAGCAGACCGATGAGGGCGGGCGCTAACTATGGCTACACCTTC
D: -; V: TRBV2; J: TRBJ2-5; size: once; CDR3: CASIPLGGETQYF; DNA: TGTGCCAGCATTCCTTTAGGGGGAGAGACCCAGTACTTC
D: TRBD1; V: TRBV7-3; J: TRBJ1-5; size: -; CDR3: CASSRTGDQPQHF; DNA: TGTGCCAGCAGCCGGACAGGGGATCAGCCCCAGCATTTT
D: TRBD1; V: TRBV5-4; J: TRBJ1-1; size: -; CDR3: CASTPTDRGGTEAFF; DNA: TGTGCCAGCACCCCAACGGACAGGGGGGGGACTGAAGCTTTCTTT
D: -; V: TRBV5-1; J: TRBJ1-2; size: -; CDR3: CASSLTPDSYGYTF; DNA: TGCGCCAGCAGCTTGACCCCAGACAGTTATGGCTACACCTTC
D: TRBD2; V: TRBV5-1; J: TRBJ2-3; size: -; CDR3: CASSLGTSAADTQYF; DNA: TGCGCCAGCAGCTTGGGGACTAGCGCTGCAGATACGCAGTATTTT
D: -; V: TRBV20-1; J: TRBJ1-5; size: few; CDR3: CSASPRGQPQHF; DNA: TGCAGTGCTAGTCCCAGGGGCCAGCCCCAGCATTTT
D: -; V: TRBV4-1; J: TRBJ1-1; size: -; CDR3: CASSQGLTSEAFF; DNA: TGCGCCAGCAGCCAAGGACTTACCAGTGAAGCTTTCTTT
D: -; V: TRBV2; J: TRBJ2-5; size: -; CDR3: CASSEARRGQETQYF; DNA: TGTGCCAGCAGTGAAGCGAGACGAGGGCAAGAGACCCAGTACTTC
D: -; V: TRBV28; J: TRBJ1-2; size: -; CDR3: CASSFGRGANGYTF; DNA: TGTGCCAGCAGTTTCGGGAGGGGCGCAAATGGCTACACCTTC
D: -; V: TRBV6-5; J: TRBJ1-5; size: -; CDR3: CASSYGFRQPQHF; DNA: TGTGCCAGCAGTTACGGCTTCAGACAGCCCCAGCATTTT
D: -; V: TRBV24-1; J: TRBJ2-7; size: few; CDR3: CATRGTETYEQYF; DNA: TGTGCCACCAGGGGGACTGAAACCTACGAGCAGTACTTC
D: -; V: TRBV30; J: TRBJ1-5; size: once; CDR3: CAWALGGDQPQHF; DNA: TGTGCCTGGGCTTTGGGGGGAGATCAGCCCCAGCATTTT
D: -; V: TRBV6-5; J: TRBJ1-2; size: -; CDR3: CASGQGFYGYTF; DNA: TGTGCCAGTGGGCAGGGGTTCTATGGCTACACCTTC
D: TRBD1; V: TRBV11-2; J: TRBJ1-1; size: -; CDR3: CASSSPATGGTEAFF; DNA: TGTGCCAGCAGCTCCCCGGCAACAGGGGGAACTGAAGCTTTCTTT
D: -; V: TRBV5-6; J: TRBJ1-4; size: -; CDR3: CASSSGLLEKLFF; DNA: TGTGCCAGCAGCTCGGGACTGCTAGAAAAACTGTTTTTT
D: TRBD1; V: TRBV7-3; J: TRBJ2-2; size: -; CDR3: CASSLMGTGGYTGELFF; DNA: TGTGCCAGCAGCTTAATGGGGACAGGGGGTTACACCGGGGAGCTGTTTTTT
D: TRBD1; V: TRBV18; J: TRBJ2-3; size: -; CDR3: CASSPGQGGDTQYF; DNA: TGTGCCAGCTCACCGGGACAGGGGGGAGATACGCAGTATTTT
D: TRBD1; V: TRBV5-4; J: TRBJ1-1; size: once; CDR3: CASSSGQGAWSEAFF; DNA: TGTGCCAGCAGCTCTGGACAGGGGGCGTGGAGTGAAGCTTTCTTT
D: -; V: TRBV2; J: TRBJ1-1; size: -; CDR3: CASSGAMEAFF; DNA: TGTGCCAGCAGTGGGGCAATGGAAGCTTTCTTT
D: -; V: TRBV9; J: TRBJ1-4; size: -; CDR3: CASSVAATNEKLFF; DNA: TGTGCCAGCAGCGTTGCGGCAACTAATGAAAAACTGTTTTTT
D: -; V: TRBV11-2; J: TRBJ2-5; size: -; CDR3: CASSANRVETQYF; DNA: TGTGCCAGCAGCGCAAATCGGGTGGAGACCCAGTACTTC